The TCR beta chain described here comes from a study of blood T cells in healthy people across ages. The authors ran a second PCR of 7 to 11 cycles using a sample-barcoded 5' primer and a J-beta primer mix. TCRdb redid the calling of the 5' RACE reads with MiXCR, one entry per CDR3 protein. The repertoire holds 1.5 million to 2 million distinct CDR3 sequences, 28% seen once, with less than 9.5% in the top ten. This clonotype has more than one count but fewer than ten. The CDR3 runs to 12 residues. The junction had 5 bases not matched to a gene; V was cut back by 6 bases and J by 7 bases. The origin of this receptor is a woman aged 25 to 45 in good health. The chain links TRBV12-3 or TRBV12-4 to TRBJ1-1; 7 bases map to TRBD1. Input material: blood. The CDR3 sequence is CASSNRQGEAFF. Here the CDR3 DNA reads TGTGCCAGCAGCAATCGACAGGGTGAAGCTTTCTTT.